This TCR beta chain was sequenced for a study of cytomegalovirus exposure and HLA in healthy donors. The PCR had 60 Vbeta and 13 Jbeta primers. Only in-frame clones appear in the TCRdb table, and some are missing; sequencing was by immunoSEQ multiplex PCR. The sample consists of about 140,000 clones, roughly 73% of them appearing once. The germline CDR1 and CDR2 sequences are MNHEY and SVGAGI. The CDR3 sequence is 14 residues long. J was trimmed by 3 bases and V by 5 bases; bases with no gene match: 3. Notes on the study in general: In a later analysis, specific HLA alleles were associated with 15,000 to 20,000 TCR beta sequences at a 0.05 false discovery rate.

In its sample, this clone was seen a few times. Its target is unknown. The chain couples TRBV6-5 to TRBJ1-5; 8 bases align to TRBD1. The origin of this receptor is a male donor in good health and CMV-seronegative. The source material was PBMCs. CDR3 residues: CASSRDRINQPQHF. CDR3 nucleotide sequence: TGTGCCAGCAGTCGGGACAGGATCAATCAGCCCCAGCATTTT.